The 15 T cell receptor beta chains below come from one sample, sequenced in a study of control samples from healthy donors and cancer patients. Data came from immunoSEQ multiplex PCR; TCRdb stores just in-frame clones and leaves some out. The sample consists of fewer than 200,000 clones, over 95% of them appearing once. Sequencing was done on a sample of blood. These TCRs come from a woman in her thirties in good health.

The chain couples TRBV28 to TRBJ1-5, with D maybe TRBD1 (5 bases). The CDR3 sequence is 16 residues long. Germline V lookup: CDR1 MDHEN, CDR2 SYDVKM. V lost 5 bases and J lost 6, with 20 bases in between. The CDR3 DNA reads as TGTGCCAGCAGTACTCTTGGGGACTTGGTTTGTCAGCCCCAGCATTTT. Translated, it gives CASSTLGDLVCQPQHF.

This clone was detected only once. The chain recombines TRBV18 with TRBJ1-3, with 12 bases aligning to TRBD1. V lost 3 bases to trimming and J lost 3 bases; unmatched junction nucleotides: 3. This CDR3 is 16 amino acids long. In germline, CDR1 is KGHSH, CDR2 LQKENI. CDR3 sequence reads: CASSPGTGGFGNTIYF. Written as DNA, the CDR3 is TGTGCCAGCTCACCCGGGACAGGGGGCTTTGGAAACACCATATATTTT. The complete variable domain, with remaining parts taken from reference TRBV18 and TRBJ1-3, reads NAGVMQNPRHLVRRRGQEARLRCSPMKGHSHVYWYRQLPEEGLKFMVYLQKENIIDESGMPKERFSAEFPKEGPSILRIQQVVRGDSAAYFCASSPGTGGFGNTIYFGEGSWLTVV.

The V gene is TRBV2, the J gene TRBJ2-3; no definite D call. Per germline, CDR1 SNHLY and CDR2 FYNNEI. The V end was cut by 6 bases, the J end by 8 bases, with 6 bases between. This CDR3 has 10 amino acids. The CDR3 DNA reads TGTGCCAGCAGCCTGTCTACGCAGTATTTT. Encoded protein: CASSLSTQYF.

This chain uses TRBV6-1 with TRBJ2-7; a possible D gene is TRBD1 (6 bases). CDR1 and CDR2 from the germline V gene are MNHNS and SASEGT. Trimming pared 2 bases from V and 6 bases from J, leaving 14 bases between. The CDR3 has 14 residues. The CDR3 nucleotides read TGTGCCAGCAGTGAACAGACGGGCAGGGGCGAGCAGTACTTC. It specifies CASSEQTGRGEQYF.

The chain employs TRBV10-3 and TRBJ2-7, with D hard to call. Trimming shortened V by 3 bases and J by 3 bases, and 9 bases separated the two germline ends. The CDR3 runs to 13 residues. In germline, CDR1 is ENHRY, CDR2 SYGVKD. For the CDR3, the DNA is TGTGCCATCAGTGACCCCCCTGTCTACGAGCAGTACTTC. Translating gives CAISDPPVYEQYF.

CDR3 nucleotides: TGTGCCAGCAGTCCTAGCGGGTGGAGATACGAGCAGTACTTC. This sequence encodes CASSPSGWRYEQYF. This sequence joins TRBV28 and TRBJ2-7; 8 bases are shared with TRBD2. The V gene's germline CDR1 is MDHEN and CDR2 SYDVKM. Germline trimming cut 5 bases from V and 4 bases from J; bases unmatched to any gene: 7. The CDR3 is made up of 14 amino acids.

CDR3 in DNA: TGTGCCATCAGTAAGATCCGGGACGGTGACACCGGGGAGCTGTTTTTT. Translation gives CAISKIRDGDTGELFF. The J gene is TRBJ2-2, the V gene TRBV10-3; D may be TRBD1 or TRBD2 (5 bases each). The V gene's germline CDR1 is ENHRY and CDR2 SYGVKD. Trimming removed 5 bases at V and 3 bases at J, with 16 bases between. This CDR3 has 16 residues.

Details on this clone: Germline is not matched at one junction end, which may reflect a read error. The chain is built from TRBV6-2 or TRBV6-3 and TRBJ2-6, with a possible D match to TRBD1 (6 bases). Germline-derived CDR1 and CDR2 are MNHEY and SVGEGT. The CDR3 contains 16 residues. CDR3 loop: CASSHRQASWANVLTF. DNA for the CDR3: TGTGCCAGCAGTCATCGACAGGCCTCTTGGGCCAACGTCCTGACTTTC.

This clone was detected a few times. The chain couples TRBV2 to TRBJ2-2, with 10 bases aligning to TRBD1. The length of the CDR3 is 14 residues. The J segment lost 4 bases and the V segment lost 7 bases, leaving 3 bases of the junction unmatched. Germline CDR1 reads SNHLY; CDR2 reads FYNNEI. CDR3 DNA sequence: TGTGCCAGCACTGGGACAGGGGTCACCGGGGAGCTGTTTTTT. It codes for CASTGTGVTGELFF.

As concerns this clone: Other DNA sequences in the same sample also yield this CDR3. V gene TRBV2 combines with J gene TRBJ2-7, with D tentatively TRBD1 (5 bases). With 2 bases removed from V and 6 bases from J, the gap between germline ends came to 14 bases. CDR3 length: 14 amino acids. CDR1 and CDR2 (germline): SNHLY, FYNNEI. The CDR3 is CASSERTSTFEQYF. The CDR3 nucleotides are TGTGCCAGCAGTGAACGGACATCCACCTTCGAGCAGTACTTC.

The chain employs TRBV28 and TRBJ2-3; possibly TRBD1 or TRBD2 for D (5 bases each). Germline CDR1 MDHEN, CDR2 SYDVKM. The ends were cut back, 4 bases at V and 3 bases at J, with 14 bases in the middle. The CDR3 has 15 residues. The CDR3, as DNA: TGTGCCAGCAGTTCCCCCCACGGGACGACAGATACGCAGTATTTT. Translated: CASSSPHGTTDTQYF.

The chain couples TRBV19 to TRBJ2-1; D possibly corresponds to TRBD2 (6 bases). This CDR3 is built from 14 residues. Between the trimmed V and J ends, which lost 6 bases and 9 bases, there was a span of 18 bases. Germline V gives CDR1 LNHDA, CDR2 SQIVND (reference sequence). CDR3 sequence reads: CASRGSGVYAEQFF. The CDR3 coding sequence is TGTGCCAGTAGAGGGTCGGGAGTGTACGCTGAGCAGTTCTTC.

This clone appeared a single time. The rearrangement joins TRBV5-1 to TRBJ2-7, with a tentative D call TRBD1 (6 bases). Germline CDR1 and CDR2: SGHRS and YFSETQ. V was pared by 0 bases and J by 4 bases, with 11 bases between. The CDR3 extends over 14 amino acids. The CDR3 DNA sequence: TGCGCCAGCAGCTTGGCAGGACAGCCATACGAGCAGTACTTC. Translation gives CASSLAGQPYEQYF.

V and J are TRBV9 and TRBJ1-1, with D tentatively TRBD1 (6 bases). The ends were cut back, 2 bases at V and 8 bases at J, with 13 bases in the middle. Germline CDR1 and CDR2: SGDLS and YYNGEE. The CDR3 length is 13 residues. The CDR3 nucleotides are TGTGCCAGCAGCGTTCTACAGGGCGGGGAAGCTTTCTTT. Its protein product is CASSVLQGGEAFF.

As regards this clone: The same CDR3 arises from other DNA sequences in this sample as well. V and J are TRBV13 and TRBJ2-1; D unclear. The germline V gene has CDR1 PRHDT and CDR2 FYEKMQ (reference sequence). V was trimmed by 4 bases and J by 10 bases, leaving 14 bases between them. This CDR3 spans 13 amino acids. The CDR3 bases are TGTGCCAGCAGCTCCGAACTCGGTCACGAGCAGTTCTTC. Its protein product is CASSSELGHEQFF.